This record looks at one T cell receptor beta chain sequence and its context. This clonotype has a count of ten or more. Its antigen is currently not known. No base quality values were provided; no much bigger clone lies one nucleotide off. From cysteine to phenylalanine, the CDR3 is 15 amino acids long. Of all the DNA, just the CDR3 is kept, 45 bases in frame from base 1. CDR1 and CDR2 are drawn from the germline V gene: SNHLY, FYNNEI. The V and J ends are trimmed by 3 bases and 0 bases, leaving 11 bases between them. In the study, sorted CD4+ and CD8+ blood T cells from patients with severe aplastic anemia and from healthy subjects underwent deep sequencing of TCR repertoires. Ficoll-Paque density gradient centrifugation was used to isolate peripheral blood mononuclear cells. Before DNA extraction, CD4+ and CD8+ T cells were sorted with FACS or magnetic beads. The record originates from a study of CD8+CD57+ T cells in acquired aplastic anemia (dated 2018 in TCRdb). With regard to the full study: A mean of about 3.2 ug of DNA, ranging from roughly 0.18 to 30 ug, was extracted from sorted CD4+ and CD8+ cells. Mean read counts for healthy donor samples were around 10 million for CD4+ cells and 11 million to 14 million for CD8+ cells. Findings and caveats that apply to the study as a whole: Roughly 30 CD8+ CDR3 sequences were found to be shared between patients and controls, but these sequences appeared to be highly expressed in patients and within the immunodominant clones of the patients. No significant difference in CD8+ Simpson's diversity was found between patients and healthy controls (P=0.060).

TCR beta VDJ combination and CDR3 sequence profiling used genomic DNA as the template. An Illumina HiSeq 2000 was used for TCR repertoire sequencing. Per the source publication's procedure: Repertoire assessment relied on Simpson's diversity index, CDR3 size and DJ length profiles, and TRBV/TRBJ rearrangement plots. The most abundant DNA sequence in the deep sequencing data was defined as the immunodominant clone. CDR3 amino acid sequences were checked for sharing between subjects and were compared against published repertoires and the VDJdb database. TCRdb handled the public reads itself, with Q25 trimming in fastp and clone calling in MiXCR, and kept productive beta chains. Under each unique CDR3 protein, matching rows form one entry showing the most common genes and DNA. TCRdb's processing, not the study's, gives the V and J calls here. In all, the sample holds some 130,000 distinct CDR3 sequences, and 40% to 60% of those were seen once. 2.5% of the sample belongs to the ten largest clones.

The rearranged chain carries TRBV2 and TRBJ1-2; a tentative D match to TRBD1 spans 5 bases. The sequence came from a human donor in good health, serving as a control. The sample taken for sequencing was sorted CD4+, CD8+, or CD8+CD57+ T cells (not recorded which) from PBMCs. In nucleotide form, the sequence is TGTGCCAGCAGTGACTGGGGCGCCACTAACTATGGCTACACCTTC. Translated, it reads CASSDWGATNYGYTF. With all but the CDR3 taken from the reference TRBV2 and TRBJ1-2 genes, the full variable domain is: EPEVTQTPSHQVTQMGQEVILRCVPISNHLYFYWYRQILGQKVEFLVSFYNNEISEKSEIFDDQFSVERPDGSNFTLKIRSTKLEDSAMYFCASSDWGATNYGYTFGSGTRLTVV.